This T cell receptor (beta chain) was identified in a study of blood T cell repertoires in COVID-19. About the study: Material from acute and convalescent COVID-19 was sourced from the United States, Italy and Spain. PBMCs, B-cell-depleted T cells, or T cells were the source of the cDNA or gDNA that made up the material.

Looked up from germline, CDR1 is LNHDA and CDR2 is SQIVND (reference sequence). The CDR3 contains 15 residues. Trimming shortened V by 4 bases and J by 2 bases, and 14 bases separated the two germline ends. Original methodology: Reference gene primer amplification gave nucleated cell count estimates. Assay used: immunoSEQ multiplex PCR; TCRdb lists only in-frame clones, some missing. V, J and clone size are those of that table, while D and trimming were read from the DNA. Of 84,000 or so clones in the sample, around three quarters were seen once. The chain couples TRBV19 to TRBJ2-5, with D possibly matching TRBD1 (6 bases). The sample comprised peripheral blood. The clonotype was recovered from a human donor in a cohort sampled during active COVID-19. CDR3 DNA sequence: TGTGCCAGTAGTACGGACCGGGACACTCAAGAGACCCAGTACTTC. Its translation is CASSTDRDTQETQYF.